These T cell receptor beta chains were read from a single sample in a study of T cells in Graves' hyperthyroidism and ophthalmopathy. In TCRdb, the multiplex PCR reads were re-called with MiXCR into one record per CDR3 protein. The data contain roughly 600,000 distinct CDR3 sequences, around 13% of them singletons. Sequencing was carried out using blood. These receptors were obtained from a woman in her fifties or sixties with Graves' ophthalmopathy. CDR3s include the opening cysteine and the closing phenylalanine or tryptophan. A D gene is named only where the DNA matches it firmly. For some rows the clone size is stated as once, few or many, or as a class when expanded; others skip it.

CDR3aa,CDR3nt,v_gene,d_gene,j_gene,abundance
CASSLTGRRNYGYTF,TGTGCCAGCAGTTTGACAGGGAGAAGAAACTATGGCTACACCTTC,TRBV12-3/TRBV12-4,TRBD1,TRBJ1-2,many
CASSSGSGFSYNEQFF,TGTGCCAGCAGTTCTGGTAGCGGGTTCTCCTACAATGAGCAGTTCTTC,TRBV12-3/TRBV12-4,TRBD2,TRBJ2-1,NA
CASISAGQIDSNQPQHF,TGTGCCAGCATTAGTGCGGGGCAGATCGATAGCAATCAGCCCCAGCATTTT,TRBV28,NA,TRBJ1-5,many
CASTTGVNFDQPQHF,TGTGCCAGTACCACGGGGGTGAATTTCGATCAGCCCCAGCATTTT,TRBV19,NA,TRBJ1-5,few
CSATSGGNNEQFF,TGCAGTGCTACTAGCGGGGGAAACAATGAGCAGTTCTTC,TRBV20-1,TRBD2,TRBJ2-1,many
CSARDILDSGANVLTF,TGCAGTGCTAGAGATATACTCGACTCTGGGGCCAACGTCCTGACTTTC,TRBV20-1,NA,TRBJ2-6,few
CASSVGLAGVTGELFF,TGTGCCAGCAGCGTTGGGCTAGCGGGAGTTACCGGGGAGCTGTTTTTT,TRBV9,TRBD2,TRBJ2-2,many
CAWSQGISPLHF,TGTGCCTGGAGTCAGGGGATTTCACCCCTCCACTTT,TRBV30,NA,TRBJ1-6,many
CASRSTNYEQYF,TGTGCCAGCAGGTCAACCAACTACGAGCAGTACTTC,TRBV6-2/TRBV6-3,NA,TRBJ2-7,many
CASSLDRAGYTF,TGTGCCAGCAGCTTGGACAGGGCTGGCTACACCTTC,TRBV7-2,TRBD1,TRBJ1-2,many
CASRTQQDFSGNTIYF,TGTGCCAGCAGAACACAACAGGACTTCTCTGGAAACACCATATATTTT,TRBV6-1,NA,TRBJ1-3,NA
CASRHTSYNEQFF,TGTGCCAGCAGACACACTAGCTACAATGAGCAGTTCTTC,TRBV6-1,NA,TRBJ2-1,few
CSVVLWGASNTEAFF,TGCAGCGTTGTTCTTTGGGGGGCATCGAACACTGAAGCTTTCTTT,TRBV29-1,NA,TRBJ1-1,NA
CASSKGTGILYEQYF,TGTGCCAGCAGTAAAGGGACAGGGATTCTCTACGAGCAGTACTTC,TRBV6-2/TRBV6-3,TRBD1,TRBJ2-7,many
CASASEVFGTEAFF,TGTGCCAGCGCCTCGGAAGTTTTCGGTACTGAAGCTTTCTTT,TRBV14,NA,TRBJ1-1,NA
CASSPGLAGTQPYNEQFF,TGTGCCAGCAGCCCAGGACTAGCGGGGACCCAGCCCTACAATGAGCAGTTCTTC,TRBV27,TRBD2,TRBJ2-1,few
CASSLPGPYEQYF,TGTGCCAGCAGCTTGCCGGGACCCTACGAGCAGTACTTC,TRBV5-8,NA,TRBJ2-7,few
CSAETANYGYTF,TGCAGCGCAGAGACAGCCAACTATGGCTACACCTTC,TRBV29-1,NA,TRBJ1-2,few
CASRQLGYGYTF,TGTGCCAGCAGGCAATTGGGTTATGGCTACACCTTC,TRBV6-1,NA,TRBJ1-2,once
CASSELGSTDTQYF,TGTGCCAGCAGTGAATTGGGGAGCACAGATACGCAGTATTTT,TRBV25-1,NA,TRBJ2-3,few
CASSYSTGLDGYTF,TGTGCCAGCAGTTACAGCACAGGGTTAGATGGCTACACCTTC,TRBV6-6,NA,TRBJ1-2,NA
CASSQAIEFEQYF,TGCGCCAGCAGCCAAGCTATCGAGTTCGAGCAGTACTTC,TRBV4-3,NA,TRBJ2-7,NA
CASSQGLLNTEAFF,TGTGCCAGCAGCCAAGGACTACTGAATACTGAAGCTTTCTTT,TRBV3-1,NA,TRBJ1-1,many
CASNSREGTEAFF,TGTGCCAGCAACAGCAGGGAAGGCACTGAAGCTTTCTTT,TRBV6-1,NA,TRBJ1-1,many
CASSPSGTSGSWGLYEQYF,TGTGCCAGCAGCCCGTCCGGGACTAGCGGGAGCTGGGGCCTCTACGAGCAGTACTTC,TRBV6-2/TRBV6-3,TRBD2,TRBJ2-7,many
CASSLAQGKETQYF,TGTGCCAGCAGCTTGGCACAAGGGAAAGAGACCCAGTACTTC,TRBV5-4,NA,TRBJ2-5,few
CASSQIDQTNTEAFF,TGTGCCAGCAGTCAAATCGACCAAACGAACACTGAAGCTTTCTTT,TRBV28,NA,TRBJ1-1,many
CASTTGQEAFF,TGTGCCAGCACAACAGGACAAGAAGCTTTCTTT,TRBV6-1,NA,TRBJ1-1,many
CASSLVGPPGTEAFF,TGTGCCAGCAGCTTAGTCGGGCCCCCGGGGACTGAAGCTTTCTTT,TRBV11-1,NA,TRBJ1-1,many
CASSIGAGQLATNEKLFF,TGTGCCAGTAGTATCGGGGCGGGACAGCTTGCAACTAATGAAAAACTGTTTTTT,TRBV19,TRBD1,TRBJ1-4,NA
CASSPQATDTQYF,TGTGCCAGCAGCCCTCAGGCCACAGATACGCAGTATTTT,TRBV7-3,NA,TRBJ2-3,many
CASSFSLRDYNEQFF,TGCGCCAGCAGCTTTAGCTTGCGGGACTACAATGAGCAGTTCTTC,TRBV5-1,NA,TRBJ2-1,many
CASTYSTGNYGYTF,TGTGCCAGCACCTACTCGACAGGGAACTATGGCTACACCTTC,TRBV12-3/TRBV12-4,TRBD1,TRBJ1-2,many
CASRLAGSLDEQFF,TGTGCCAGCAGGTTAGCGGGTTCCCTCGATGAGCAGTTCTTC,TRBV2,TRBD2,TRBJ2-1,many